The clone carrying this T cell receptor (beta chain) was detected ten times or more. V lost 3 bases, J lost 5 bases, and 10 bases lay in between. Germline V gene lookup returns CDR1 LNHDA and CDR2 SQIVND (reference sequence). The CDR3 is 13 amino acids. The data stem from a study of T cells in Graves' hyperthyroidism and ophthalmopathy. Amplified TCR beta CDR3 regions derived from RNA transcripts. Using the HTBI primer set, a first-round RT-PCR was run on the TCR CDR3. Each CDR3 protein gets one entry after TCRdb re-called the multiplex PCR reads with MiXCR. The data hold 800,000 or so distinct CDR3 sequences, with 35% to 40% observed a single time.

Sequencing was done on a sample of blood. The receptor was derived from a man aged 18-30 years with Graves' hyperthyroidism. The rearrangement links TRBV19 to TRBJ2-5, with D uncertain. CDR3 amino acids: CASSIWVGETQYF. Written as DNA, the CDR3 is TGTGCCAGTAGTATCTGGGTAGGGGAGACCCAGTACTTC.